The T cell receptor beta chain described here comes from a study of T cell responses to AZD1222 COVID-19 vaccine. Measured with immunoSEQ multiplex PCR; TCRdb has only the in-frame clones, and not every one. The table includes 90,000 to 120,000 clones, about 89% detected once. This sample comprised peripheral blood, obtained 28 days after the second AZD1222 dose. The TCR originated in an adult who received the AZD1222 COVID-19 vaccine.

The CDR3 protein is CASSLQGLSTDTQYF. CDR3 in DNA: TGCGCCAGCAGCTTGCAGGGACTAAGCACAGATACGCAGTATTTT. The rearrangement links TRBV5-1 to TRBJ2-3; 7 nucleotides line up with TRBD2. The junction had 2 bases not matched to a gene; V was cut back by 1 base and J by 0 bases. The CDR3 extends over 15 amino acids. CDR1 SGHRS and CDR2 YFSETQ come from the germline V gene.